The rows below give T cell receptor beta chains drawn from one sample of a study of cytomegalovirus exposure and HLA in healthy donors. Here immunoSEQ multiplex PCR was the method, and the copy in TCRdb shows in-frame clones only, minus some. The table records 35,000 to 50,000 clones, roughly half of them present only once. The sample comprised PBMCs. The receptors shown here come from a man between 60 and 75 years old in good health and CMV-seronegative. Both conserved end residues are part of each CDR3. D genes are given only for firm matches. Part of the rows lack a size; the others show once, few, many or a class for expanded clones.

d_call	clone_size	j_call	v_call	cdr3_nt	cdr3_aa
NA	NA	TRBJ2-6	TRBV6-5	TGTGCCAGCAGTTCCCCGGGAGCCAACGTCCTGACTTTC	CASSSPGANVLTF
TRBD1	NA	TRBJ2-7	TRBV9	TGTGCCAGCAGCCCGAGGGACAGGGTCAACGAGCAGTACTTC	CASSPRDRVNEQYF
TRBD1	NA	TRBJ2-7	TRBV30	TGTGCCTGGGCCGGGACAGGGGGCGAGCAGTACTTC	CAWAGTGGEQYF
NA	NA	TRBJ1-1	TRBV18	TGTGCCAGCTCACCCGGAGGTCCTTCTGAAGCTTTCTTT	CASSPGGPSEAFF
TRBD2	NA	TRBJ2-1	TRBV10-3	TGTGCCACCCGGGGACTAGCGGGCTACAATGAGCAGTTCTTC	CATRGLAGYNEQFF
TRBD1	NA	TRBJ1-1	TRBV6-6	TGTGCCAGCAGTCATTCCCCGGGACAGGGTGCTGAAGCTTTCTTT	CASSHSPGQGAEAFF
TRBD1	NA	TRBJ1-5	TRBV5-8	TGTGCCAGCAGCTTGGAGGTCGGCAGGGGGAGCAATCAGCCCCAGCATTTT	CASSLEVGRGSNQPQHF
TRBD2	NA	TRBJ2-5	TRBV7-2	TGTGCCAGCAGTTACGGACTAGCGGTGCAAGAGACCCAGTACTTC	CASSYGLAVQETQYF
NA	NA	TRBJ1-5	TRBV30	TGTGCCTGGAGAGGGACTAACAATCAGCCCCAGCATTTT	CAWRGTNNQPQHF
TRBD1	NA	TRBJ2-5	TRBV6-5	TGTGCCAGCAGTTCCAGACAGGGGATCCAGTACTTC	CASSSRQGIQYF
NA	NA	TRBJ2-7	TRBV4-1	TGCGCCAGCAGCCAAGCGGGAGTTACTAGCGAGCAGTACTTC	CASSQAGVTSEQYF
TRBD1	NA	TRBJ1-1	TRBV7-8	TGTGCCAGCAGCTCCAGGGGACAGGGGAACACTGAAGCTTTCTTT	CASSSRGQGNTEAFF
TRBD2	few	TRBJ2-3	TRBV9	TGTGCCAGCAGGCCCGGGACTAGCACCTATACGCAGTATTTT	CASRPGTSTYTQYF
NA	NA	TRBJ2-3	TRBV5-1	TGCGCCAGCACCACCGATGGAGCAGACGATACGCAGTATTTT	CASTTDGADDTQYF
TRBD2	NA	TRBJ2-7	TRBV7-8	TGTGCCAGCAGCCCGCCTATTCGCGGGAGGAGTCAAGAGCAGTACTTC	CASSPPIRGRSQEQYF
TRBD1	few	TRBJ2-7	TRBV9	TGTGCCAGCAGCGCAGGCGGGGACAGGGCCCACGAGCAGTACTTC	CASSAGGDRAHEQYF
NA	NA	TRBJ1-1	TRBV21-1	TGTGCCAGCAGCAAAGCAGGACCGGGACAGGGAGGGACTGAAGCTTTCTTT	CASSKAGPGQGGTEAFF
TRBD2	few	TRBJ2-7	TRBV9	TGTGCCAGCAGCGTAGGAGGGGCGGGGGATACCTACGAGCAGTACTTC	CASSVGGAGDTYEQYF
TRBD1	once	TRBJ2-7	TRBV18	TGTGCCAGCTCACCCACGGGACAGGGTAACCACGAGCAGTACTTC	CASSPTGQGNHEQYF
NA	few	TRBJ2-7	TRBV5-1	TGCGCCAGCAGCTTGACCACAGCCTACGAGCAGTACTTC	CASSLTTAYEQYF
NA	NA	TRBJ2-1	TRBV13	TGTGCCAGCAGCTGGGGGGACAGTGAGCAGTTCTTC	CASSWGDSEQFF
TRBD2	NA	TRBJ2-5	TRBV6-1	TGTGCCAGCACTTCCGGGACTAGCAGAATGGAGCAGTACTTC	CASTSGTSRMEQYF